Listed here is a single T cell receptor beta chain. V lost 5 bases to trimming and J lost 4 bases, with 8 bases between them. The CDR3 length is 11 residues. Germline CDR1 is DFQATT and CDR2 is SNEGSKA (reference sequence). Peripheral blood came from all dose cohorts at three timepoints. Profiling relied on immunoSEQ multiplex PCR, and the TCRdb table lists in-frame clones only, not all of them. The sample gives tens of thousands of clones, around 83% of which show up once; roughly 2% is in the top ten. These data belong to a study of OX40 agonist ivuxolimab in advanced cancers. Study-wide context: Three patients showed partial responses: one hepatocellular carcinoma and two cutaneous melanoma cases.

Sequences were derived from CD4+ or CD8+ T cells sorted from blood, sampled in a trial of the OX40 agonist ivuxolimab. The origin of this receptor is an adult with an advanced solid tumor such as melanoma, head and neck, liver or kidney cancer. The chain joins TRBV20-1 to TRBJ2-5; D gene ambiguous. In nucleotides, the CDR3 is TGCAGTGCTTCATACCTAGAGACCCAGTACTTC. Its protein product is CSASYLETQYF.